The 30 T cell receptor beta chains given below trace back to one sample, sequenced in a study of vaccination and CD4 T cells after COVID-19. No antigen is known for these receptors. The Oncomine TCR Beta short-read assay sequenced DNA from cultured CD4+ T cells. MiXCR, run by TCRdb on the PCR reads, gives a single entry per CDR3 protein. Found here are about 18,000 distinct CDR3 sequences, about 51% of them singletons; the top ten hold 21%. As for time point: late sampling 161 to 241 days after vaccination in a few convalescent patients. Treatment denoted: roughly 11-day PBMC culture with coronavirus spike peptide pools or control peptides (ViraFEST assay). Sequencing was performed on CD4+ T cells from blood, cultured in vitro, taken about 7 months after SARS-CoV-2 vaccination. The receptors come from a human donor who had recovered from COVID-19.

The chain joins TRBV2 to TRBJ2-4, with 8 bases fitting TRBD2. J gave up 9 bases and V 3 bases, and 7 bases lay outside the gene matches. Per germline, CDR1 SNHLY and CDR2 FYNNEI. CDR3 size: 14 residues. The CDR3 DNA reads TGTGCCAGCAGTGAGTTAGGGACTAGTTCCATTCAGTACTTC. Protein: CASSELGTSSIQYF.

The chain uses TRBV6-2 or TRBV6-3 and TRBJ2-1; D uncertain. The V end was cut by 0 bases, the J end by 5 bases, with 5 bases between. The CDR3 has 13 amino acids. Germline CDR1 reads MNHEY; CDR2 reads SVGEGT. The CDR3 is CASSYSRDNEQFF. The CDR3 DNA reads TGTGCCAGCAGTTACTCTCGGGACAATGAGCAGTTCTTC.

The chain uses TRBV29-1 and TRBJ2-3; D not certain. CDR3 length: 10 residues. Germline-derived CDR1 and CDR2 are SQVTM and ANQGSEA. With 6 bases removed from V and 2 bases from J, the gap between germline ends came to 3 bases. The CDR3: CSVDTDTQYF. CDR3 DNA: TGCAGCGTGGACACAGATACGCAGTATTTT.

The chain employs TRBV6-1 and TRBJ1-6, with a tentative D call TRBD1 (5 bases). Trimming took 7 bases from V and 14 from J, leaving 24 bases between them. Germline loops: CDR1 MNHNS, CDR2 SASEGT. The CDR3 length is 15 residues. CDR3 bases: TGTGCCAGCAACCCGTTGCGACGGGGCAGCGGAGCCCTCCACTTT. This encodes CASNPLRRGSGALHF.

The rearrangement uses TRBV20-1 and TRBJ2-5; D is possibly TRBD1 or TRBD2 (6 bases each). CDR1 is DFQATT, CDR2 SNEGSKA, per germline (reference sequence). This CDR3 is built from 13 residues. The V end was cut by 6 bases, the J end by 3 bases, with 14 bases between. The CDR3 DNA sequence: TGCAGTGCAAGTACAGGGAGGAAAGAGACCCAGTACTTC. Translated: CSASTGRKETQYF.

V and J are TRBV7-3 and TRBJ2-2, with D unresolved. The germline V gene has CDR1 SGHTA and CDR2 FQGTGA. The V end was cut by 4 bases, the J end by 3 bases, with 6 bases between. This CDR3 region has 13 residues. CDR3 nucleotides: TGTGCCAGCAGCTACCAGCACACCGGGGAGCTGTTTTTT. This encodes CASSYQHTGELFF.

This clonotype occurred a few times. The J gene is TRBJ1-6, the V gene TRBV18; D is ambiguous. Germline V gene lookup returns CDR1 KGHSH and CDR2 LQKENI. This CDR3 comprises 14 residues. Trimming took off 2 bases at V and 4 bases at J, with 6 bases between the two ends. This chain's CDR3 is CASSPYGYNSPLHF. For the CDR3, the DNA is TGTGCCAGCTCACCATACGGTTATAATTCACCCCTCCACTTT.

The chain carries TRBV19 and TRBJ1-2; 7 bases align to TRBD1. The CDR3 covers 14 residues. Per germline, CDR1 LNHDA and CDR2 SQIVND (reference sequence). Trimming removed 3 bases from V and 3 bases from J; junction bases left unmatched: 4. The CDR3 sequence: CASSIRGSDYGYTF. In DNA form, the CDR3 reads TGTGCCAGTAGTATCAGGGGGAGTGACTATGGCTACACCTTC.

This clonotype was seen only a few times. The chain recombines TRBV6-5 with TRBJ2-7, with a tentative D call TRBD1 (6 bases). Germline CDR1 and CDR2: MNHEY and SVGAGI. The CDR3 has 15 amino acids. The V gene lost 3 bases and the J gene lost 5 bases, with 17 bases spanning the gap. The DNA of the CDR3 is TGTGCCAGCAGTTATCGGTCCAGGGGCAGTCACGAGCAGTACTTC. Encoded protein: CASSYRSRGSHEQYF.

This chain joins TRBV4-3 and TRBJ2-2; the D is unclear. From germline, CDR1 is LGHNA and CDR2 YSLEER. This CDR3 comprises 18 residues. The germline V and J ends were trimmed by 0 bases and 4 bases, with 18 bases remaining between them. CDR3 in DNA: TGCGCCAGCAGCCAAGATAGGGTTCGGGTAGCTGGCACCGGGGAGCTGTTTTTT. It yields the protein CASSQDRVRVAGTGELFF.

This sequence joins TRBV6-2 or TRBV6-3 and TRBJ2-7; weak D call: TRBD1 (6 bases). CDR3 length equals 14 residues. Germline V gene data show CDR1 as MNHEY and CDR2 as SVGEGT. The germline V and J ends were trimmed by 6 bases and 2 bases, with 14 bases remaining between them. CDR3 nucleotides: TGTGCCAGCAGCCGTGGACAGAGCCCCTACGAGCAGTACTTC. It translates to CASSRGQSPYEQYF.

The chain joins TRBV15 to TRBJ1-5, with D hard to call. The CDR3 spans 15 residues. V was cut by 5 bases and J by 2 bases, with 13 bases left in between. Germline V gene lookup returns CDR1 LNHNV and CDR2 YYDKDF (reference sequence). CDR3 loop: CATSGPNPRNQPQHF. CDR3 DNA sequence: TGTGCCACCAGCGGACCAAACCCCCGCAATCAGCCCCAGCATTTT.

This clonotype has just a few counts. This rearrangement joins TRBV24-1 to TRBJ2-5; D tentatively reads TRBD1 or TRBD2 (6 bases each). The germline gives CDR1 KGHDR, CDR2 SFDVKD. The ends were cut back, 3 bases at V and 5 bases at J, with 9 bases in the middle. The length of the CDR3 is 13 residues. The CDR3, as DNA: TGTGCCACCAGTGATGGGGGGCTGGAGACCCAGTACTTC. It translates to CATSDGGLETQYF.

This rearrangement joins TRBV7-2 to TRBJ2-3, with 7 bases identical to TRBD2. The J segment lost 5 bases and the V segment lost 5 bases, leaving 10 bases of the junction unmatched. CDR1 and CDR2 from the germline V gene are SGHTA and FQGNSA. This CDR3 comprises 15 residues. The CDR3 spells CASSRLLAFKDTQYF. The CDR3 region has the DNA TGTGCCAGCAGCCGCCTACTAGCGTTTAAAGATACGCAGTATTTT.

J is TRBJ2-3 and V is TRBV5-4; D is perhaps TRBD1 (5 bases). The germline V and J ends were trimmed by 0 bases and 4 bases, with 18 bases remaining between them. CDR3 length equals 17 residues. CDR1 and CDR2 from the germline V gene are SGHNT and YYREEE (reference sequence). CDR3 region: CASSLASSGGASDTQYF. DNA for the CDR3: TGTGCCAGCAGCTTGGCATCGTCCGGTGGGGCGTCAGATACGCAGTATTTT.

The rearrangement joins TRBV20-1 to TRBJ2-1; 9 bases match TRBD1. This CDR3 is built from 13 residues. The germline V gene has CDR1 DFQATT and CDR2 SNEGSKA (reference sequence). V dropped 5 bases and J dropped 8; count of bases not matched to a gene: 7. The CDR3 DNA follows: TGCAGTGCTCTATACAGGGGGCTAGATGAGCAGTTCTTC. Translating gives CSALYRGLDEQFF.

The chain carries TRBV20-1 and TRBJ1-4; TRBD1 is a possible D gene (6 bases). Germline CDR1 is DFQATT and CDR2 is SNEGSKA (reference sequence). This CDR3 has 14 residues. The V gene lost 5 bases and the J gene lost 4 bases, with 14 bases spanning the gap. The CDR3 DNA follows: TGCAGTGCTGCACAGGGTGGAAATAATGAAAAACTGTTTTTT. Translation: CSAAQGGNNEKLFF.

The chain has TRBV5-1 and TRBJ2-7; possible D gene TRBD1, 5 bases. The CDR3 covers 16 residues. V gave up 2 bases and J gave up 3 bases, with 18 bases separating them. CDR1 and CDR2 from the germline V gene are SGHRS and YFSETQ. The CDR3 region is CASSLSPGQGNYEQYF. In DNA form, the CDR3 reads TGCGCCAGCAGCTTATCCCCCGGGCAGGGAAACTACGAGCAGTACTTC. Full variable domain (rest looked up from reference TRBV5-1 and TRBJ2-7): KAGVTQTPRYLIKTRGQQVTLSCSPISGHRSVSWYQQTPGQGLQFLFEYFSETQRNKGNFPGRFSGRQFSNSRSEMNVSTLELGDSALYLCASSLSPGQGNYEQYFGPGTRLTVT.

This clonotype was detected a few times. The V and J genes are TRBV6-1 and TRBJ1-1; D gene ambiguous. The CDR3 extends over 14 amino acids. Germline V CDR1 and CDR2: MNHNS, SASEGT. Trimming left V 6 bases short and J 8 bases short, with 19 bases between. CDR3: CASSPPRRPREAFF. DNA for the CDR3: TGTGCCAGCAGCCCCCCGAGGAGACCTAGGGAAGCTTTCTTT.

The V and J genes are TRBV6-5 and TRBJ2-2; no clear D gene. This CDR3 has 15 residues. The V end was cut by 2 bases, the J end by 0 bases, with 7 bases between. Germline V CDR1 and CDR2: MNHEY, SVGAGI. The CDR3 loop is CASSYQPSNTGELFF. The DNA for the CDR3 is TGTGCCAGCAGTTACCAGCCTTCGAACACCGGGGAGCTGTTTTTT.

Here the CDR3 reads CASTTRVAADGYTF. The CDR3 DNA reads TGTGCCAGCACAACCAGGGTGGCGGCGGATGGCTACACCTTC. The V call is TRBV7-2, the J call TRBJ1-2, with D maybe TRBD1 (5 bases). V lost 7 bases and J lost 6, with 18 bases in between. The germline CDR1 and CDR2 sequences are SGHTA and FQGNSA. This CDR3 spans 14 amino acids. The whole variable domain, remainder taken from reference TRBV7-2 and TRBJ1-2, is GAGVSQSPSNKVTEKGKDVELRCDPISGHTALYWYRQSLGQGLEFLIYFQGNSAPDKSGLPSDRFSAERTGGSVSTLTIQRTQQEDSAVYLCASTTRVAADGYTFGSGTRLTVV.

The chain carries TRBV6-1 and TRBJ1-3; D not resolved. Germline V lookup: CDR1 MNHNS, CDR2 SASEGT. The CDR3 runs 13 residues. V gave up 8 bases and J gave up 2 bases, with 10 bases separating them. Here the CDR3 reads CASGKYTGNTIYF. CDR3 in DNA: TGTGCCAGCGGGAAGTATACTGGAAACACCATATATTTT.

Only a few counts were recorded for this clonotype. The V and J genes are TRBV6-7 and TRBJ1-6; tentative D call: TRBD1 (6 bases). TRBV6-7 is labeled an ORF, and its function is uncertain. This CDR3 is 16 amino acids long. Trimming cost V 2 bases and J 6 bases, with 14 bases left between them. The CDR3 sequence is CASSYRPQDSNSPLHF. The DNA of the CDR3 is TGTGCCAGCAGTTACCGACCACAGGACAGTAATTCACCCCTCCACTTT.

The count of this clonotype is one. The V and J genes are TRBV6-5 and TRBJ2-3; D is undetermined. The CDR3 consists of 17 residues. V was clipped by 0 bases and J by 1 base, with 14 bases between them. In germline, CDR1 is MNHEY, CDR2 SVGAGI. For the CDR3, the DNA is TGTGCCAGCAGTTACTCACCCCTAACTTGGCGCACAGATACGCAGTATTTT. Its translation is CASSYSPLTWRTDTQYF.

The chain is built from TRBV7-2 and TRBJ1-6, with TRBD1 as a possible D gene (5 bases). The V gene lost 1 base and the J gene lost 2 bases, with 9 bases spanning the gap. The CDR3 is 16 residues long. CDR1 and CDR2 (germline): SGHTA, FQGNSA. CDR3: CASSLVQGTYNSPLHF. The CDR3 DNA sequence: TGTGCCAGCAGCTTAGTGCAGGGAACCTATAATTCACCCCTCCACTTT.

This chain uses TRBV7-9 with TRBJ2-2, with 8 bases identical to TRBD1. Germline V CDR1 and CDR2: SEHNR, FQNEAQ (reference sequence). There are 14 residues in the CDR3. V lost 6 bases and J lost 9; bases outside the gene matches: 9. The CDR3: CASRSGGRGRELFF. The CDR3 nucleotides read TGTGCCAGCAGGTCAGGGGGCCGCGGTAGGGAGCTGTTTTTT. The whole variable domain, remainder taken from reference TRBV7-9 and TRBJ2-2, is DTGVSQNPRHKITKRGQNVTFRCDPISEHNRLYWYRQTLGQGPEFLTYFQNEAQLEKSRLLSDRFSAERPKGSFSTLEIQRTEQGDSAMYLCASRSGGRGRELFFGEGSRLTVL.

This clonotype appeared a few times. The chain is built from TRBV28 and TRBJ2-5; the match to TRBD1 covers 7 bases. Germline CDR1 and CDR2: MDHEN and SYDVKM. CDR3 length: 14 residues. After removal of 7 bases from V and 1 base from J, the junction contained 6 bases not matched to a gene. In DNA, the CDR3 is TGTGCCAGCACCGGGACAGCTTTCCAAGAGACCCAGTACTTC. It codes for CASTGTAFQETQYF.

This clonotype was seen only a few times. The chain combines TRBV7-8 with TRBJ1-1; D remains ambiguous. CDR1 and CDR2 (germline): SGHVS, FQNEAQ. V was pared by 1 base and J by 5 bases, with 11 bases between. This CDR3 spans 14 amino acids. The CDR3, as DNA: TGTGCCAGCAGCTTAGGTAGTGGATTGACTGAAGCTTTCTTT. Translated: CASSLGSGLTEAFF.

V gene TRBV7-9 combines with J gene TRBJ2-3; 11 bases match TRBD2. This CDR3 is 16 amino acids long. The germline V gene encodes CDR1 SEHNR and CDR2 FQNEAQ (reference sequence). V lost 10 bases, J lost 3 bases, and 12 bases stayed unmatched. CDR3 sequence: CATLGTSGSQTDTQYF. The CDR3 DNA reads as TGTGCCACCCTAGGTACTAGCGGGAGTCAGACAGATACGCAGTATTTT.

This chain connects TRBV5-1 to TRBJ2-3; D is tentatively TRBD1 or TRBD2 (5 bases each). Looked up from germline, CDR1 is SGHRS and CDR2 is YFSETQ. The V gene lost 7 bases and the J gene lost 6 bases, with 15 bases spanning the gap. CDR3 length equals 13 residues. CDR3 region: CASGGQGGDTQYF. Written as DNA, the CDR3 is TGCGCCAGCGGTGGGCAGGGCGGGGATACGCAGTATTTT.